This T cell receptor (beta chain) was documented in a study of identifying expanded T cells in peripheral blood. Clones were read by immunoSEQ multiplex PCR, and TCRdb kept only the in-frame ones, dropping some. The table includes 83,000 or so clones, approximately 91% detected once. The CDR3 length is 13 residues. The V gene's germline CDR1 is GTSNPN and CDR2 SVGIG (reference sequence). The ends lost 5 bases at V and 4 bases at J; junction bases unmatched: 5. Collection occurred without any documented infections or immune events in donors. With respect to this clone: Within the sample, other DNA sequences also encode this same CDR3.

The sample consisted of blood. The clonotype originates from a person aged 18 to 70 in good health. The chain recombines TRBV30 with TRBJ1-5; TRBD1 agrees at 7 bases. The CDR3 protein is CAWSRQGNQPQHF. The DNA of the CDR3 is TGTGCCTGGTCCAGACAGGGAAATCAGCCCCAGCATTTT.